This T cell receptor (beta chain) was found in a study of response to subunit inactivated influenza vaccine. One entry per CDR3 protein, called by TCRdb with MiXCR from the RT-PCR reads. This sample yields about 540,000 distinct CDR3 sequences, of which around 25% are seen a single time; approximately 3% belongs to the top ten. Germline V gene sequence: CDR1 LGHNA, CDR2 YNFKEQ. CDR3 size: 15 residues. The ends were cut back, 1 base at V and 2 bases at J, with 12 bases in the middle. This clonotype came up a few times. The same sample was also studied in work on T cells expressing NK-cell markers. Per that paper: UMI-tagged 5'RACE template switching yielded the TCR beta cDNA.

The rearrangement uses TRBV4-2 and TRBJ2-7, with D possibly being TRBD2 (5 bases). The specimen was CD4+ T cells sorted from PBMCs, collected 11 to 12 days after vaccination. The receptor's source is a man aged 50-59 years who received an inactivated influenza vaccine. The CDR3, as DNA: TGTGCCAGCAGCCAAGGAGTACTAGTTCCCTACGAGCAGTACTTC. Translated: CASSQGVLVPYEQYF.